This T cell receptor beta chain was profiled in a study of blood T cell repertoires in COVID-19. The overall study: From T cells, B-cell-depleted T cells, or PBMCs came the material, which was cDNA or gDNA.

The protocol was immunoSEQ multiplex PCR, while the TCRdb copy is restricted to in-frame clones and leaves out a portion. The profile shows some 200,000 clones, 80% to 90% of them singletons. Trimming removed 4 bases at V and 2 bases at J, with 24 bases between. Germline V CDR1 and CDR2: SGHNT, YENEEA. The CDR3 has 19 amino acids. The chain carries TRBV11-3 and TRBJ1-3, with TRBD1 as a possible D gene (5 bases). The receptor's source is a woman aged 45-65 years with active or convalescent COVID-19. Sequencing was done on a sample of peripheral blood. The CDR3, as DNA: TGTGCCAGCAGCTCCTCCGGGACGGGAGGCATATACGCTGGAAACACCATATATTTT. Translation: CASSSSGTGGIYAGNTIYF.